These 31 T cell receptor beta chains were all obtained from the same sample, sequenced in a study of T cell responses to AZD1222 COVID-19 vaccine. Here immunoSEQ multiplex PCR was the method, and the copy in TCRdb shows in-frame clones only, minus some. This sample has 120,000 to 150,000 clones, with about 90% found just once. The sequencing used peripheral blood, collected 28 days after the second dose of the MenACWY control vaccine. Source of these receptors: an adult who received the MenACWY meningococcal vaccine as a control.

The chain links TRBV19 to TRBJ2-1, with TRBD2 as a possible D gene (6 bases). Trimming cost V 2 bases and J 6 bases, with 14 bases left between them. Per the germline V gene, CDR1 is LNHDA and CDR2 is SQIVND (reference sequence). The CDR3 is 15 amino acids. CDR3 in DNA: TGTGCCAGTAGTATAACGACCGGGACTTTCAATGAGCAGTTCTTC. It is translated as CASSITTGTFNEQFF.

V and J are TRBV11-2 and TRBJ2-3; D not certain. CDR1 is SGHAT and CDR2 is FQNNGV in the germline V gene. With 4 bases removed from V and 0 bases from J, the gap between germline ends came to 8 bases. This CDR3 has 14 amino acids. CDR3 sequence (DNA): TGTGCCAGCAGCTACCCCCCTAGCACAGATACGCAGTATTTT. The encoded protein is CASSYPPSTDTQYF.

This chain connects TRBV28 to TRBJ1-1, with 9 bases matching TRBD1. V was pared by 6 bases and J by 10 bases, with 9 bases of the junction left unmatched. CDR1 and CDR2 (germline): MDHEN, SYDVKM. This CDR3 is 13 amino acids long. CDR3 nucleotides: TGTGCCAGCAGCCCCCAAGACAGGGGGGCAGCTTTCTTT. Translated: CASSPQDRGAAFF.

The genes are TRBV25-1 and TRBJ2-7, with 12 bases identical to TRBD2. Germline loops: CDR1 MGHDK, CDR2 SYGVNS. CDR3 length: 15 residues. After removal of 3 bases from V and 7 bases from J, the junction contained 7 bases not matched to a gene. CDR3 nucleotides: TGTGCCAGCAGTGACCCTAGCGGGAGGGCCTGGGAGCAGTACTTC. It encodes CASSDPSGRAWEQYF.

The chain recombines TRBV19 with TRBJ1-6, with D possibly being TRBD1 (5 bases). Germline V gene data show CDR1 as LNHDA and CDR2 as SQIVND (reference sequence). V was trimmed by 8 bases and J by 9 bases, leaving 14 bases between them. The CDR3 consists of 13 residues. The CDR3: CASEGLQGSPLHF. CDR3 nucleotides: TGTGCCAGTGAGGGACTCCAGGGTTCACCCCTCCACTTT.

The chain links TRBV7-2 to TRBJ1-3; D unresolved. The CDR3 is 16 amino acids. V was pared by 2 bases and J by 0 bases, with 11 bases between. Germline values: CDR1 SGHTA, CDR2 FQGNSA. The CDR3 spells CASSLINVGSGNTIYF. The CDR3 DNA is TGTGCCAGCAGCTTAATTAACGTGGGCTCTGGAAACACCATATATTTT.

The rearrangement joins TRBV2 to TRBJ1-1; D gene uncertain. The V end was cut by 6 bases, the J end by 7 bases, with 15 bases between. The CDR3 contains 13 residues. The germline V gene has CDR1 SNHLY and CDR2 FYNNEI. The CDR3 loop is CASRVELANEAFF. The CDR3 coding sequence is TGTGCCAGCAGGGTGGAGTTGGCCAATGAAGCTTTCTTT.

This chain uses TRBV3-1 (or the pseudogene TRBV3-2) with TRBJ2-3, with a tentative D call TRBD2 (6 bases). The CDR3 extends over 14 amino acids. CDR1 and CDR2 (germline): LGHDT, YNNKEL (reference sequence). V lost 3 bases and J lost 1, with 8 bases in between. The CDR3, as DNA: TGTGCCAGCAGCCATGGAGGGGGCACAGATACGCAGTATTTT. Protein product: CASSHGGGTDTQYF.

The chain couples TRBV21-1 to TRBJ1-3. TRBV21-1 is a documented pseudogene. This CDR3 is 15 amino acids long. CDR3 loop: CASSTGWSSGNTIYF. Here the CDR3 DNA reads TGTGCCAGCAGCACGGGCTGGAGCTCTGGAAACACCATATATTTT.

The chain uses TRBV6-5 and TRBJ1-5, with 7 nucleotides matching TRBD1. Germline CDR1 is MNHEY and CDR2 is SVGAGI. Unmatched junction bases numbered 5, after V lost 0 bases and J lost 9 bases. The CDR3 has 14 residues. Written as DNA, the CDR3 is TGTGCCAGCAGTTACTCGAAACAGGGGCGGCCCCAGCATTTT. Its translation: CASSYSKQGRPQHF.

CDR3 amino acids: CASSQRTVYGYTF. DNA for the CDR3: TGTGCCAGCAGCCAACGAACGGTCTATGGCTACACCTTC. The chain couples TRBV14 to TRBJ1-2; no clear D. The CDR3 has 13 residues. Germline CDR1 reads SGHDN; CDR2 reads FVKESK. Trimming pared 2 bases from V and 4 bases from J, leaving 8 bases between.

The chain carries TRBV5-1 and TRBJ2-1, with 13 bases fitting TRBD2. CDR3 length: 15 residues. The trim removed 4 bases at V and 8 bases at J, leaving 6 bases unmatched. The V gene's germline CDR1 is SGHRS and CDR2 YFSETQ. The CDR3: CASSIGLAGVDEQFF. The CDR3 region has the DNA TGCGCCAGCAGCATCGGACTAGCGGGGGTAGATGAGCAGTTCTTC.

The chain couples TRBV11-2 to TRBJ2-3; no firm D call. The V end lost 5 bases, the J end lost 6 bases, and 12 bases lay between the germline ends. CDR3 length equals 13 residues. Germline CDR1 is SGHAT and CDR2 is FQNNGV. As DNA, the CDR3 is TGTGCCAGCAGCCAAGAGGCCCCGGATACGCAGTATTTT. It yields the protein CASSQEAPDTQYF.

J is TRBJ2-1 and V is TRBV13; 11 positions match TRBD2. The trim removed 5 bases at V and 1 base at J, leaving 16 bases unmatched. Germline CDR1 reads PRHDT; CDR2 reads FYEKMQ (reference sequence). The CDR3 loop spans 20 amino acids. CDR3 in DNA: TGTGCCAGCAGCATAGCCCGGCGGACTAGCGGGCGAACGTCCTACAATGAGCAGTTCTTC. It encodes CASSIARRTSGRTSYNEQFF.

The chain carries TRBV7-9 and TRBJ1-1, with D maybe TRBD1 (5 bases). CDR1 and CDR2 from the germline V gene are SEHNR and FQNEAQ (reference sequence). The ends were cut back, 0 bases at V and 3 bases at J, with 11 bases in the middle. The CDR3 loop spans 15 amino acids. The chain's CDR3 is CASSLAGRVYTEAFF. The CDR3 region has the DNA TGTGCCAGCAGCTTAGCGGGCAGGGTCTACACTGAAGCTTTCTTT.

The rearrangement joins TRBV6-2 or TRBV6-3 to TRBJ1-2; D remains ambiguous. V was cut by 2 bases and J by 0 bases, with 7 bases left in between. The CDR3 runs to 14 residues. Germline values: CDR1 MNHEY, CDR2 SVGEGT. CDR3 residues: CASSYSVSNYGYTF. DNA for the CDR3: TGTGCCAGCAGTTACAGCGTTTCTAACTATGGCTACACCTTC.

CDR3 DNA sequence: TGTGCCAGCAGTTACTCAGGGACAGGGAAAGGTTACGAGCAGTACTTC. Translated: CASSYSGTGKGYEQYF. The J gene is TRBJ2-7, the V gene TRBV6-2 or TRBV6-3; TRBD1 matches at 9 bases. The CDR3 runs to 16 residues. CDR1 MNHEY and CDR2 SVGEGT come from the germline V gene. The V segment lost 0 bases and the J segment 4 bases; nucleotides outside the gene matches: 7.

This chain connects TRBV10-2 to TRBJ2-2; D gene unclear. V lost 4 bases and J 3 bases, leaving 6 bases between the germline ends. Germline-derived CDR1 and CDR2 are WSHSY and SAAADI. This CDR3 has 13 residues. The CDR3 DNA sequence: TGCGCCAGCAGTGCCGGGTACACCGGGGAGCTGTTTTTT. Translation gives CASSAGYTGELFF.

The chain has TRBV12-3 or TRBV12-4 and TRBJ1-6; D not resolved. V shed 6 bases and J shed 7 bases, with 10 bases lying between them. This CDR3 is built from 13 residues. For the CDR3, the DNA is TGTGCCAGCAGGCGTGTTCCAAATTCACCCCTCCACTTT. The encoded protein is CASRRVPNSPLHF.

The chain joins TRBV7-8 to TRBJ2-1; D gene ambiguous. The germline V and J ends were trimmed by 5 bases and 3 bases, with 5 bases remaining between them. The CDR3 consists of 12 residues. CDR1 SGHVS and CDR2 FQNEAQ come from the germline V gene. The CDR3, as DNA: TGTGCCAGCAGCCAAAGCTACAATGAGCAGTTCTTC. It translates to CASSQSYNEQFF. Using reference TRBV7-8 and TRBJ2-1 for the parts outside the CDR3, the full variable domain is GAGVSQSPRYKVAKRGQDVALRCDPISGHVSLFWYQQALGQGPEFLTYFQNEAQLDKSGLPSDRFFAERPEGSVSTLKIQRTQQEDSAVYLCASSQSYNEQFFGPGTRLTVL.

J is TRBJ2-6 and V is TRBV21-1; the D call of TRBD1 is as the table states it, not checked on the DNA. TRBV21-1 constitutes a pseudogene. The CDR3 contains 21 residues. CDR3 DNA: TGTGCCAGCAGCTCCGTAACCGGGACAGGGTTAACTCACTCTGGGGCCAACGTCCTGACTTTC. This gives the protein CASSSVTGTGLTHSGANVLTF.

This rearrangement joins TRBV7-2 to TRBJ1-6; D unclear. The CDR3 runs to 15 residues. CDR1 is SGHTA and CDR2 is FQGNSA in the germline V gene. V was pared by 10 bases and J by 7 bases, with 20 bases between. CDR3 region: CATTGLSAKNSPLHF. The CDR3 DNA reads as TGTGCCACTACGGGGTTGAGCGCCAAAAATTCACCCCTCCACTTT.

This chain links TRBV11-3 with TRBJ2-7; 10 bases fit TRBD1. V dropped 6 bases and J dropped 1; count of bases not matched to a gene: 6. The CDR3 totals 15 residues. Germline CDR1 SGHNT, CDR2 YENEEA. CDR3 residues: CASSNSGQGSYEQYF. The CDR3 DNA reads TGTGCCAGCAGTAATTCGGGACAGGGGTCCTACGAGCAGTACTTC.

V is TRBV5-6 and J is TRBJ1-3; D possibly corresponds to TRBD1 (5 bases). The CDR3 has 16 amino acids. Germline CDR1 reads SGHDT; CDR2 reads YYEEEE. Trimming took off 4 bases at V and 0 bases at J, with 14 bases between the two ends. CDR3 sequence reads: CASSPRQRSSGNTIYF. As DNA, the CDR3 is TGTGCCAGCAGCCCAAGACAGAGGAGCTCTGGAAACACCATATATTTT. Based on the CDR3 plus reference TRBV5-6 and TRBJ1-3, the full variable domain is DAGVTQSPTHLIKTRGQQVTLRCSPKSGHDTVSWYQQALGQGPQFIFQYYEEEERQRGNFPDRFSGHQFPNYSSELNVNALLLGDSALYLCASSPRQRSSGNTIYFGEGSWLTVV.

This chain connects TRBV10-2 to TRBJ2-5; tentatively, D is TRBD1 (8 bases). The CDR3 runs to 13 residues. Per the germline V gene, CDR1 is WSHSY and CDR2 is SAAADI. The CDR3 DNA follows: TGCGCAACAGGGGGGGGCGGACGAGAGACCCAGTACTTC. Encoded protein: CATGGGGRETQYF.

The rearrangement links TRBV28 to TRBJ1-1; tentative D call: TRBD1 (5 bases). This CDR3 spans 13 amino acids. Germline V lookup: CDR1 MDHEN, CDR2 SYDVKM. Trimming removed 5 bases from V and 6 bases from J, with 13 bases in between. CDR3 bases: TGTGCCAGCAGTATCCAGGGTTTGGCTGAAGCTTTCTTT. Its translation is CASSIQGLAEAFF.

This chain connects TRBV20-1 to TRBJ1-4; 8 bases fit TRBD1. The junction had 4 bases not matched to a gene; V was cut back by 3 bases and J by 4 bases. CDR3 length: 14 residues. CDR1 DFQATT and CDR2 SNEGSKA come from the germline V gene (reference sequence). In DNA, the CDR3 is TGCAGTGCTAGTGCGACAGGGGTTAATGAAAAACTGTTTTTT. Translating gives CSASATGVNEKLFF.

The CDR3 loop reads CASSLSGDSNQPQHF. The CDR3 DNA is TGTGCCAGCAGCTTGTCTGGAGATAGCAATCAGCCCCAGCATTTT. The chain employs TRBV5-5 and TRBJ1-5; D is uncertain. The V end was cut by 1 base, the J end by 0 bases, with 8 bases between. CDR1 is SGHKS and CDR2 is YYEKEE in the germline V gene (reference sequence). The CDR3 runs 15 residues.

The chain joins TRBV11-2 to TRBJ2-3, with TRBD2 identical over 7 bases. Germline V lookup: CDR1 SGHAT, CDR2 FQNNGV. Losses at the gene ends were 4 bases for V and 4 bases for J; bases not matched to a gene: 5. CDR3 length: 14 residues. The CDR3 DNA follows: TGTGCCAGCAGCTACCGGACTAGAGCAGATACGCAGTATTTT. Translating it yields CASSYRTRADTQYF.

This chain uses TRBV7-2 with TRBJ2-7; D is possibly TRBD1 (6 bases). The CDR3 covers 15 residues. The germline V and J ends were trimmed by 3 bases and 0 bases, with 12 bases remaining between them. CDR1 is SGHTA and CDR2 is FQGNSA in the germline V gene. CDR3 region: CASSFGQSSSYEQYF. The CDR3 nucleotides are TGTGCCAGCAGCTTCGGACAGTCATCCTCCTACGAGCAGTACTTC.

The chain employs TRBV11-3 and TRBJ2-3; TRBD1 is a possible D gene (6 bases). Trimming shortened V by 5 bases and J by 0 bases, and 9 bases separated the two germline ends. Germline V gene data show CDR1 as SGHNT and CDR2 as YENEEA. The CDR3 is 14 amino acids. CDR3 bases: TGTGCCAGCAGCATACAGGGAAGCACAGATACGCAGTATTTT. This encodes CASSIQGSTDTQYF.